This T cell receptor (beta chain) was sequenced during a study of T cell responses to AZD1222 COVID-19 vaccine. TCRdb keeps only in-frame clones here, not all; method: immunoSEQ multiplex PCR. This table has over 120,000 clones, around 90% appearing once. With respect to this clone: Antigen specificity is unknown.

The study, taken as a whole, reports: The sample set comprised mostly white British donors with more females, and clonal diversity was possibly underestimated. Across the whole spike, CD4 TCRs peaked at regions 160-218 and 743-854. The study identified only six AZD1222 recipients as seropositive at baseline.

CDR1 and CDR2 (germline): MNHEY, SVGEGT. Trimming took off 4 bases at V and 3 bases at J, with 15 bases between the two ends. This CDR3 has 16 amino acids. Sequences were derived from peripheral blood, sampled on day 0 of AZD1222 vaccination. The rearrangement joins TRBV6-2 or TRBV6-3 to TRBJ2-2, with D uncertain. The sequence derives from an adult in good health. The CDR3: CASSSNGRPDTGELFF. The CDR3 DNA reads as TGTGCCAGCAGTTCGAACGGCAGGCCCGACACCGGGGAGCTGTTTTTT.